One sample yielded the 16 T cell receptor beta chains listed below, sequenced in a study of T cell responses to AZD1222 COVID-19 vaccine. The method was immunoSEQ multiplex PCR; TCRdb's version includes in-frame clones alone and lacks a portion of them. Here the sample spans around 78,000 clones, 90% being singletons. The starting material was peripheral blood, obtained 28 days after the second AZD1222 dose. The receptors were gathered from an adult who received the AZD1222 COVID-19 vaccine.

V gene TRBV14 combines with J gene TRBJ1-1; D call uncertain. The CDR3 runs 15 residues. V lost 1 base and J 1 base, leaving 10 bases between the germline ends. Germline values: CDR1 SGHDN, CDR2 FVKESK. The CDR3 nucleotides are TGTGCCAGCAGCCAAGGAAGGAGGGCGAACACTGAAGCTTTCTTT. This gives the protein CASSQGRRANTEAFF.

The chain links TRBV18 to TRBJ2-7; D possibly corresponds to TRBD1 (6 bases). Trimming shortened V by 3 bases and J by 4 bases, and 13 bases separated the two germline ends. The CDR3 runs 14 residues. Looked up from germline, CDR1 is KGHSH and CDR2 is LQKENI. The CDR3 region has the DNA TGTGCCAGCTCACCGCCGGGACAATTTTACGAGCAGTACTTC. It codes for CASSPPGQFYEQYF.

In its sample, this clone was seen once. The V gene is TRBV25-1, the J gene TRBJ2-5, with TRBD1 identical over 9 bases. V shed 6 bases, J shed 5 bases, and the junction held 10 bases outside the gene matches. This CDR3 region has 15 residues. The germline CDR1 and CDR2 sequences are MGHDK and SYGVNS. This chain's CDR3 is CASSPGQGFGETQYF. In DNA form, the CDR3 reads TGTGCCAGCAGCCCCGGACAGGGGTTTGGGGAGACCCAGTACTTC.

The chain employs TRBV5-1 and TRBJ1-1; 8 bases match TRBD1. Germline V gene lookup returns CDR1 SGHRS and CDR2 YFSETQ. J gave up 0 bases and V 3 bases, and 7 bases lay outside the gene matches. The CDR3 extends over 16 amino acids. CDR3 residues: CASSSGQGSMNTEAFF. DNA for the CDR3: TGCGCCAGCAGCTCAGGACAGGGCTCTATGAACACTGAAGCTTTCTTT.

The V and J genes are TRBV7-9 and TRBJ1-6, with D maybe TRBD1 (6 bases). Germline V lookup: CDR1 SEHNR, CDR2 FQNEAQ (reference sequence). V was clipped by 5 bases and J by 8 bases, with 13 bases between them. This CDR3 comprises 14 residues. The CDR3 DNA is TGTGCCAGCAGCCCACCGGGGGGCTATTCACCCCTCCACTTT. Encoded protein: CASSPPGGYSPLHF.

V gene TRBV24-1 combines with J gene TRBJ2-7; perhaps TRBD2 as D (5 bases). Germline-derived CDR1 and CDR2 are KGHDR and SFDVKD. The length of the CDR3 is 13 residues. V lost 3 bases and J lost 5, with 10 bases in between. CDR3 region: CATSDASLDEQYF. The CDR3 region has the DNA TGTGCCACCAGTGATGCCTCACTAGACGAGCAGTACTTC.

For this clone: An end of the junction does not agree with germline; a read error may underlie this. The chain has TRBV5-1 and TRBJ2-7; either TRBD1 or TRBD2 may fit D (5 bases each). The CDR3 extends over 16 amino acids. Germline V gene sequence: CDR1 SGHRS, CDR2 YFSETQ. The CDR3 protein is CASSLGGPGIRDEQCF. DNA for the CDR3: TGCGCCAGCAGCTTGGGAGGTCCGGGGATTCGGGACGAGCAGTGCTTC. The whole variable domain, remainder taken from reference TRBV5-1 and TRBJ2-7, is KAGVTQTPRYLIKTRGQQVTLSCSPISGHRSVSWYQQTPGQGLQFLFEYFSETQRNKGNFPGRFSGRQFSNSRSEMNVSTLELGDSALYLCASSLGGPGIRDEQCFGPGTRLTVT.

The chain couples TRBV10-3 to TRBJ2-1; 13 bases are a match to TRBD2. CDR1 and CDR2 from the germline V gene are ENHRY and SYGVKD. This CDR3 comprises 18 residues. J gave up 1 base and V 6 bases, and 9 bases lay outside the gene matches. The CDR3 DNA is TGTGCCATCAGCGCTACTAGCGGGGGGGCCGGGTCCTACAATGAGCAGTTCTTC. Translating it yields CAISATSGGAGSYNEQFF.

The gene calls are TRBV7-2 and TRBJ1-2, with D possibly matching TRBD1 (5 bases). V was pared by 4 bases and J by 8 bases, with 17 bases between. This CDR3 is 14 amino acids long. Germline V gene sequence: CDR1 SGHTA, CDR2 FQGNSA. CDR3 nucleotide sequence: TGTGCCAGCAGCTCTGCGCGGGGCGCGAGGGGCTACACCTTC. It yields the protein CASSSARGARGYTF.

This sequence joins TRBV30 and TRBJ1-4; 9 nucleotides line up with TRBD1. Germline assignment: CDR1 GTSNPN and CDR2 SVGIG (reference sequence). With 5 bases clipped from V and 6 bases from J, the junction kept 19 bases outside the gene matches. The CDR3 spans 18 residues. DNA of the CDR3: TGTGCCTGGTTCGGCGGACAGGGGAATGGCGGGGCGGATGAAAAACTGTTTTTT. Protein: CAWFGGQGNGGADEKLFF.

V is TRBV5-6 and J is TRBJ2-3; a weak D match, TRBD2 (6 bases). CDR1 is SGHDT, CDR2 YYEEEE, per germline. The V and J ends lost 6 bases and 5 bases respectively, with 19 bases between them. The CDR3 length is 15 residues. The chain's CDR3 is CASTAGWGVGDTQYF. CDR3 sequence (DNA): TGTGCCAGCACCGCCGGGTGGGGGGTCGGAGATACGCAGTATTTT.

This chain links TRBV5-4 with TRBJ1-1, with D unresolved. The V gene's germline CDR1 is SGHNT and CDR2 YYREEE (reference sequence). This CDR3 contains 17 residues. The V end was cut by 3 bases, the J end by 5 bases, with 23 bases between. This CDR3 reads CASSSGGASPAGTEAFF. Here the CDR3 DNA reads TGTGCCAGCAGCTCTGGAGGTGCGTCTCCGGCGGGGACTGAAGCTTTCTTT.

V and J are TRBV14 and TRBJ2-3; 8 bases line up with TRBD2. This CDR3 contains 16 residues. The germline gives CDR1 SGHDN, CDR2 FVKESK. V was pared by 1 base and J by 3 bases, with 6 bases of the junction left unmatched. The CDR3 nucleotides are TGTGCCAGCAGCCAAGTTGCGGGGGGCATTACAGATACGCAGTATTTT. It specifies CASSQVAGGITDTQYF.

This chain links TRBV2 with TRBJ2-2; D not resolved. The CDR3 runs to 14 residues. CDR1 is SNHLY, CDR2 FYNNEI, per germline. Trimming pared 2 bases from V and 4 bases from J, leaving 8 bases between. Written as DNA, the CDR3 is TGTGCCAGCAGTGAATGGGGTTTCACCGGGGAGCTGTTTTTT. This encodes CASSEWGFTGELFF.

The CDR3: CASSRQGTYQETQYF. CDR3 coding DNA: TGTGCCAGCAGTAGACAGGGGACATATCAAGAGACCCAGTACTTC. The chain carries TRBV7-9 and TRBJ2-5, with TRBD1 matching 8 bases. The germline gives CDR1 SEHNR, CDR2 FQNEAQ (reference sequence). This CDR3 has 15 residues. The V gene end was trimmed by 6 bases and the J gene end by 2 bases; junction bases not matched to a gene: 8.

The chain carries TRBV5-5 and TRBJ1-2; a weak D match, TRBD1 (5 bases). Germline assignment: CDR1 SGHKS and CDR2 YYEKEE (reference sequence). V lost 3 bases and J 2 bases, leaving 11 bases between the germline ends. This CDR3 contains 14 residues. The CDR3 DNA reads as TGTGCCAGCAGCTCGGCAGGGATAAACTATGGCTACACCTTC. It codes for CASSSAGINYGYTF.